Reported below is one T cell receptor beta chain. Sequencing was performed with immunoSEQ multiplex PCR; in TCRdb, only in-frame clones are kept and a portion is missing. Here the sample spans under 150,000 clones, around 80% being singletons. The CDR3 contains 14 residues. Trimming at V came to 6 bases and at J to 6 bases, leaving 10 bases not matched to a gene. Germline V gene sequence: CDR1 MNHNY, CDR2 SVGAGI (reference sequence). This sample was included in a study of blood T cell repertoires in COVID-19. J is TRBJ2-7 and V is TRBV6-6; 8 bases line up with TRBD1. Material: peripheral blood. The receptor was derived from a human donor in a cohort sampled during active COVID-19. This CDR3 reads CASSPPGQAFEQYF. The CDR3 DNA reads TGTGCCAGCAGCCCCCCGGGACAGGCTTTCGAGCAGTACTTC.